This passage covers 16 T cell receptor beta chains from one sample sequenced in a study of CD4 T cells in relation to SARS-CoV-2 and coronaviruses. The protocol was immunoSEQ multiplex PCR, while the TCRdb copy is restricted to in-frame clones and leaves out a portion. Of 17,000 or so clones in the sample, 77% were seen once. Before the COVID-19 pandemic, during about 2011-2019, CD4+ T cells were taken from unexposed donors. After roughly ten days of culture, CD4+ T cells were isolated. These receptors are not linked to any known antigen. The sample taken for sequencing was CD4+ T cells from PBMCs, cultured in vitro. The receptor set was obtained from a human donor in good health.

Here the CDR3 DNA reads TGTGCCAGCTCACCACCGGTGGTTTCCGGGGAGCTGTTTTTT. Translated: CASSPPVVSGELFF. The chain combines TRBV18 with TRBJ2-2; D gene ambiguous. The CDR3 spans 14 residues. The germline CDR1 and CDR2 sequences are KGHSH and LQKENI. Trimming cost V 0 bases and J 6 bases, with 8 bases left between them.

V and J are TRBV28 and TRBJ1-1; D might be TRBD1 (5 bases). The CDR3 length is 15 residues. The V end lost 5 bases, the J end lost 11 bases, and 24 bases lay between the germline ends. Germline CDR1 is MDHEN and CDR2 is SYDVKM. CDR3 residues: CASSISSGWVGRAFF. Here the CDR3 DNA reads TGTGCCAGCAGTATTAGCTCAGGGTGGGTCGGGAGGGCTTTCTTT.

V gene TRBV7-6 combines with J gene TRBJ1-5; 8 bases are shared with TRBD1. This CDR3 has 15 residues. Germline V CDR1 and CDR2: SGHVS, FNYEAQ. Unmatched junction bases numbered 1, after V lost 0 bases and J lost 3 bases. CDR3 residues: CASSLATGANQPQHF. CDR3 bases: TGTGCCAGCAGCTTAGCGACAGGGGCCAATCAGCCCCAGCATTTT. The whole variable domain, filled in from reference TRBV7-6 and TRBJ1-5, reads GAGVSQSPRYKVTKRGQDVALRCDPISGHVSLYWYRQALGQGPEFLTYFNYEAQQDKSGLPNDRFSAERPEGSISTLTIQRTEQRDSAMYRCASSLATGANQPQHFGDGTRLSIL.

The rearrangement joins TRBV9 to TRBJ2-3, with TRBD1 as a possible D gene (5 bases). V lost 4 bases, J lost 3 bases, and 12 bases lay in between. This CDR3 has 14 amino acids. CDR1 SGDLS and CDR2 YYNGEE come from the germline V gene. CDR3 in amino acids: CASSTGQATDTQYF. The CDR3 DNA reads TGTGCCAGCAGCACAGGACAAGCGACAGATACGCAGTATTTT.

The rearrangement uses TRBV6-1 and TRBJ2-7, with TRBD2 as a possible D gene (5 bases). The CDR3 contains 14 residues. Trimming stripped 4 bases from V and 0 bases from J, with 10 bases between. Germline lookup yields CDR1 MNHNS and CDR2 SASEGT. The CDR3 bases are TGTGCCAGCAGTGTTAGCGTTAGCTCCTACGAGCAGTACTTC. Amino acid sequence: CASSVSVSSYEQYF.

J is TRBJ1-2 and V is TRBV5-1; D possibly corresponds to TRBD1 (6 bases). Germline V gives CDR1 SGHRS, CDR2 YFSETQ. The CDR3 runs to 15 residues. V was clipped by 4 bases and J by 4 bases, with 17 bases between them. In DNA, the CDR3 is TGCGCCAGCAGCCTCAATACAGGGTCCCTCTATGGCTACACCTTC. It codes for CASSLNTGSLYGYTF.

The chain combines TRBV6-4 with TRBJ1-2; tentatively, D is TRBD1 (6 bases). V lost 5 bases to trimming and J lost 4 bases, with 17 bases between them. CDR1 is MRHNA and CDR2 is SNTAGT in the germline V gene. This CDR3 has 15 residues. The DNA of the CDR3 is TGTGCCAGCAGTCTTGAACGACAGGCCATCTATGGCTACACCTTC. This sequence encodes CASSLERQAIYGYTF.

The CDR3 spells CASSVGGATNEKLFF. For the CDR3, the DNA is TGTGCCAGCAGCGTAGGGGGTGCAACTAATGAAAAACTGTTTTTT. The chain carries TRBV9 and TRBJ1-4; D is undetermined. The CDR3 runs to 15 residues. V was pared by 0 bases and J by 0 bases, with 6 bases between. Per germline, CDR1 SGDLS and CDR2 YYNGEE.

This chain uses TRBV7-9 with TRBJ2-5; D is uncertain. The CDR3 is 14 amino acids. Trimming left V 4 bases short and J 0 bases short, with 9 bases between. From germline, CDR1 is SEHNR and CDR2 FQNEAQ (reference sequence). This CDR3 reads CASSSQAYQETQYF. The CDR3 bases are TGTGCCAGCAGCTCCCAAGCGTACCAAGAGACCCAGTACTTC.

This chain connects TRBV5-1 to TRBJ2-7; perhaps D is TRBD1 or TRBD2 (6 bases each). The germline V and J ends were trimmed by 3 bases and 1 base, with 17 bases remaining between them. There are 16 residues in the CDR3. Looked up from germline, CDR1 is SGHRS and CDR2 is YFSETQ. CDR3 amino acids: CASSSGGGTTSYEQYF. In DNA, the CDR3 is TGCGCCAGCAGCTCCGGGGGTGGGACAACATCCTACGAGCAGTACTTC. Combining the CDR3 with reference TRBV5-1 and TRBJ2-7 gives the whole variable domain KAGVTQTPRYLIKTRGQQVTLSCSPISGHRSVSWYQQTPGQGLQFLFEYFSETQRNKGNFPGRFSGRQFSNSRSEMNVSTLELGDSALYLCASSSGGGTTSYEQYFGPGTRLTVT.

The gene calls are TRBV6-5 and TRBJ1-5; D is possibly TRBD1 (5 bases). Trimming stripped 6 bases from V and 1 base from J, with 13 bases between. Looked up from germline, CDR1 is MNHEY and CDR2 is SVGAGI. This CDR3 region has 15 residues. CDR3 DNA: TGTGCCAGCAGGGGACCGGGACGGAGCAATCAGCCCCAGCATTTT. Translation: CASRGPGRSNQPQHF.

This clone was seen just once. This chain links TRBV27 with TRBJ1-2, with 7 nucleotides matching TRBD1. CDR1 is MNHEY and CDR2 is SMNVEV in the germline V gene (reference sequence). There are 16 residues in the CDR3. The V gene end was trimmed by 10 bases and the J gene end by 1 base; junction bases not matched to a gene: 15. CDR3 DNA sequence: TGTGCCACATACGCAGAGGGGGCTGGGGGTAACTATGGCTACACCTTC. Protein: CATYAEGAGGNYGYTF.

The J gene is TRBJ2-5, the V gene TRBV3-1 (or the pseudogene TRBV3-2); 9 bases map to TRBD2. The CDR3 loop spans 15 amino acids. The germline V gene encodes CDR1 LGHDT and CDR2 YNNKEL (reference sequence). V trimming: 1 base; J trimming: 4 bases; junction bases outside the gene matches: 4. This chain's CDR3 is CASSQGSGSRETQYF. The CDR3 nucleotides are TGTGCCAGCAGCCAAGGTAGCGGGAGTAGAGAGACCCAGTACTTC.

The count of this clone is one. The chain has TRBV6-6 and TRBJ1-3; D is unresolved. Germline lookup yields CDR1 MNHNY and CDR2 SVGAGI (reference sequence). Trimming removed 4 bases at V and 0 bases at J, with 7 bases between. The CDR3 has 14 residues. CDR3: CASSFGSSGNTIYF. The CDR3 coding sequence is TGTGCCAGCAGTTTTGGCAGCTCTGGAAACACCATATATTTT.

The chain combines TRBV7-9 with TRBJ2-2; possibly TRBD2 for D (5 bases). V lost 2 bases and J lost 0, with 10 bases in between. This CDR3 region has 16 residues. Germline V gives CDR1 SEHNR, CDR2 FQNEAQ (reference sequence). For the CDR3, the DNA is TGTGCCAGCAGCTTATGGCCGGGGACGAACACCGGGGAGCTGTTTTTT. It is translated as CASSLWPGTNTGELFF.

The chain has TRBV10-3 and TRBJ1-4, with unresolved D. The CDR3 covers 12 residues. The V end was cut by 1 base, the J end by 6 bases, with 3 bases between. Germline CDR1 is ENHRY and CDR2 is SYGVKD. The DNA for the CDR3 is TGTGCCATCAGTGAGTTACATGAAAAACTGTTTTTT. As protein: CAISELHEKLFF.